This T cell receptor (beta chain) was documented in a study of T cells in tuberculosis. For the study at large: Samples predate treatment or fall within its first 7 days.

Note on this clone: Its antigen is not known.

Study-level findings and limits: Active tuberculosis cases were adults; controls were adolescents.

The CDR3 covers 17 residues. The V gene end was trimmed by 4 bases and the J gene end by 10 bases; junction bases not matched to a gene: 15. Germline CDR1 is SGHKS and CDR2 is YYEKEE (reference sequence). Regarding time point: new active TB diagnosis, blood taken before or within 7 days of starting treatment. TCRdb keeps only in-frame clones here, not all; method: immunoSEQ multiplex PCR. The sample includes about 34,000 clones, more than 85% of them seen just once. The V gene is TRBV5-5, the J gene TRBJ2-1; TRBD2 matches at 12 bases. This sequence was found in an adult with tuberculosis. The sequenced sample was PBMCs, obtained at tuberculosis diagnosis. CDR3 nucleotides: TGTGCCAGCAGCCGGCTAGCGGGAGGGGAACCCGGTAGGGAGCAGTTCTTC. Translated: CASSRLAGGEPGREQFF. The full variable domain, rest sourced from reference TRBV5-5 and TRBJ2-1, is DAGVTQSPTHLIKTRGQQVTLRCSPISGHKSVSWYQQVLGQGPQFIFQYYEKEERGRGNFPDRFSARQFPNYSSELNVNALLLGDSALYLCASSRLAGGEPGREQFFGPGTRLTVL.